This note documents a single TCR beta chain sequence. Germline values: CDR1 SEHNR, CDR2 FQNEAQ (reference sequence). The CDR3 has 16 residues. Trimming cost V 1 base and J 5 bases; bases outside gene matches: 6. Clones were sequenced by immunoSEQ multiplex PCR, and TCRdb holds only the in-frame ones, with some missing. Seen here are about 66,000 clones, around 89% observed once, and the top ten hold approximately 14%. The data originate from a study of OX40 agonist ivuxolimab in advanced cancers. This chain links TRBV7-9 with TRBJ2-1, with 9 bases identical to TRBD1. This clonotype was obtained from an adult with an advanced solid tumor such as melanoma, head and neck, liver or kidney cancer. The sample was CD4+ or CD8+ T cells sorted from blood, taken in a trial of the OX40 agonist ivuxolimab. CDR3 bases: TGTGCCAGCAGCTTAGGAGGACAGGGGTTCCACAATGAGCAGTTCTTC. Residues: CASSLGGQGFHNEQFF.